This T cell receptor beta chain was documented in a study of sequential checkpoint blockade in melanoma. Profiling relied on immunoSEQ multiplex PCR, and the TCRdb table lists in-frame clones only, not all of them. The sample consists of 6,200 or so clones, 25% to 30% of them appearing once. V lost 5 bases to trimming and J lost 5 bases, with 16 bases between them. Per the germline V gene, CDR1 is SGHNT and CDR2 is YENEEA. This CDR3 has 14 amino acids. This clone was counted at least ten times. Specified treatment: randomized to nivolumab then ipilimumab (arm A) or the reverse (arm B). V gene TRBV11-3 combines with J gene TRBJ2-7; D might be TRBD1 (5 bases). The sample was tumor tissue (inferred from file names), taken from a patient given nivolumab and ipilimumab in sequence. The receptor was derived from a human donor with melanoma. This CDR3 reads CASSQGVERDEQYF. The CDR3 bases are TGTGCCAGCAGCCAAGGGGTAGAAAGGGACGAGCAGTACTTC.